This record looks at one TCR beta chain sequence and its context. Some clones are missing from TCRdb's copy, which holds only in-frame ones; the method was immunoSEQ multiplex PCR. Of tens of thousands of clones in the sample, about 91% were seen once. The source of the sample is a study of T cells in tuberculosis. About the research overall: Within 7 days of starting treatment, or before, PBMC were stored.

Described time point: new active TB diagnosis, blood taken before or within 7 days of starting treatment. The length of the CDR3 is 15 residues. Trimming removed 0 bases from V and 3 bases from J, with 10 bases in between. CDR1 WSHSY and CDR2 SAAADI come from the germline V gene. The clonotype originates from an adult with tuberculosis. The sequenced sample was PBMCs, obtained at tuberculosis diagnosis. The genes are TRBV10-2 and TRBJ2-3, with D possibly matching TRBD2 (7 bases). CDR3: CASSESGGETDTQYF. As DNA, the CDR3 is TGCGCCAGCAGTGAGTCAGGGGGGGAGACAGATACGCAGTATTTT.